This T cell receptor (beta chain) derives from a study of cytomegalovirus exposure and HLA in healthy donors. Study-wide background: The same platform used for the 666 first-cohort repertoires was also used for the 120 or so validation repertoires, as a later analysis reported.

The table lists this clone with a few counts. Its specificity is not known. TCRdb keeps only in-frame clones here, not all; method: immunoSEQ multiplex PCR. The sample holds 250,000 to 400,000 clones, approximately 85% seen once. The CDR3 covers 11 residues. The V gene lost 8 bases and the J gene lost 2 bases, with 6 bases spanning the gap. Germline V lookup: CDR1 LNHDA, CDR2 SQIVND (reference sequence). Study-wide points: Despite most TCR sequences being rare, some public TCRs occurred in many donors. A few chains linked to CMV were shown in vitro to be specific for CMV antigens.

The specimen was PBMCs. This sequence was found in a man aged 25 to 45 in good health and CMV-seronegative. V is TRBV19 and J is TRBJ1-1; D is unclear. CDR3 sequence reads: CASEENTEAFF. The DNA of the CDR3 is TGTGCCAGTGAGGAAAACACTGAAGCTTTCTTT.